This entry lists 10 T cell receptor beta chains sequenced from one sample in a study of blood T cell repertoires in COVID-19. Some clones are missing from TCRdb's copy, which holds only in-frame ones; the method was immunoSEQ multiplex PCR. The table records a few hundred thousand clones, approximately 87% of them present only once. Sequencing input: peripheral blood. The source is a man in his sixties who had recovered from COVID-19.

The chain employs TRBV6-6 and TRBJ1-5; D is unclear. The CDR3 loop spans 15 amino acids. V dropped 0 bases and J dropped 6 bases, with 12 bases sitting between them. CDR1 and CDR2 from the germline V gene are MNHNY and SVGAGI (reference sequence). The CDR3 reads CASSYSKSVTQPQHF. The CDR3 nucleotides are TGTGCCAGCAGTTACTCGAAGTCGGTAACTCAGCCCCAGCATTTT.

This sequence joins TRBV5-1 and TRBJ1-3; TRBD1 agrees at 7 bases. V trimming: 4 bases; J trimming: 4 bases; junction bases outside the gene matches: 2. Germline CDR1 is SGHRS and CDR2 is YFSETQ. The CDR3 runs to 13 residues. The CDR3 reads CASSMDRGNTIYF. CDR3 DNA sequence: TGCGCCAGCAGCATGGACAGGGGAAACACCATATATTTT.

The chain has TRBV7-2 and TRBJ2-5; 8 bases are a match to TRBD1. The ends lost 3 bases at V and 0 bases at J; junction bases unmatched: 6. CDR1 is SGHTA, CDR2 FQGNSA, per germline. There are 16 residues in the CDR3. The chain's CDR3 is CASSLWTGTYQETQYF. The CDR3 coding sequence is TGTGCCAGCAGCTTGTGGACAGGGACCTACCAAGAGACCCAGTACTTC. The full variable domain, its missing parts supplied by reference TRBV7-2 and TRBJ2-5, is GAGVSQSPSNKVTEKGKDVELRCDPISGHTALYWYRQSLGQGLEFLIYFQGNSAPDKSGLPSDRFSAERTGGSVSTLTIQRTQQEDSAVYLCASSLWTGTYQETQYFGPGTRLLVL.

This clone has a single count. One end of the junction is discordant with germline, which a read error may explain. The chain links TRBV7-7 to TRBJ2-7; 12 nucleotides line up with TRBD2. Germline V CDR1 and CDR2: SSHAT, FNYEAQ (reference sequence). This CDR3 region has 15 residues. Here the CDR3 DNA reads TGTGCTAGCAGCCCCGGGACTAGCGGGCCCTACGAGCAGTACTTC. This codes for CASSPGTSGPYEQYF.

This sequence joins TRBV7-9 and TRBJ2-1, with 8 bases aligning to TRBD2. Germline CDR1 and CDR2: SEHNR and FQNEAQ (reference sequence). There are 17 residues in the CDR3. V lost 4 bases and J lost 7; bases outside the gene matches: 15. This chain's CDR3 is CASSSPHGAGVINEQFF. The CDR3 DNA follows: TGTGCCAGCAGCTCCCCCCATGGAGCGGGAGTTATAAATGAGCAGTTCTTC.

Turning to this clone: The sample contains more than one DNA sequence encoding this CDR3. The rearrangement joins TRBV19 to TRBJ1-1; 7 nucleotides match TRBD1. Germline CDR1 and CDR2: LNHDA and SQIVND (reference sequence). The CDR3 length is 14 residues. V shed 3 bases, J shed 1 base, and the junction held 2 bases outside the gene matches. CDR3 DNA sequence: TGTGCCAGTAGTATCGGACAGGCGAACACTGAAGCTTTCTTT. It specifies CASSIGQANTEAFF.

The rearrangement joins TRBV2 to TRBJ2-5; 8 bases align to TRBD2. V lost 9 bases, J lost 4 bases, and 16 bases stayed unmatched. CDR3 length: 16 amino acids. The germline gives CDR1 SNHLY, CDR2 FYNNEI. CDR3 coding DNA: TGTGCCAGTTTTGGGTCTAGCGGGCCCAAGGGAGAGACCCAGTACTTC. Its translation: CASFGSSGPKGETQYF.

The chain links TRBV9 to TRBJ2-2, with D possibly TRBD1 on 6 matching bases. This CDR3 has 14 amino acids. CDR1 is SGDLS, CDR2 YYNGEE, per germline. Trimming took off 7 bases at V and 6 bases at J, with 16 bases between the two ends. CDR3 amino acids: CASGTPIPAGELFF. CDR3 DNA sequence: TGTGCCAGCGGGACACCGATACCGGCCGGGGAGCTGTTTTTT.

The rearrangement uses TRBV5-5 and TRBJ2-1; 9 bases line up with TRBD1. The CDR3 runs to 15 residues. The germline gives CDR1 SGHKS, CDR2 YYEKEE (reference sequence). Losses at the gene ends were 2 bases for V and 4 bases for J; bases not matched to a gene: 4. In nucleotides, the CDR3 is TGTGCCAGCAGCTTAGGGGGACAGGGTTACAATGAGCAGTTCTTC. Its translation is CASSLGGQGYNEQFF.

The chain employs TRBV27 and TRBJ1-5, with 8 nucleotides matching TRBD1. This CDR3 region has 16 residues. Trimming cost V 6 bases and J 1 base; bases outside gene matches: 8. Germline V gene data show CDR1 as MNHEY and CDR2 as SMNVEV (reference sequence). The CDR3 DNA reads as TGTGCCAGCAGCCCTCTTTGGACAGGGAGCAATCAGCCCCAGCATTTT. It codes for CASSPLWTGSNQPQHF.